The 6 T cell receptor beta chains in this list originate from one sample, sequenced in a study of shared clonotypes between healthy human individuals. TCRdb's copy holds only in-frame clones and misses some; the assay was immunoSEQ multiplex PCR. The table records 1.5 million to 1.9 million clones, nearly 99% of them present only once. Sequencing input: naive CD4+ T cells sorted from blood. Subset defined: CD45RA+ positively selected. The receptors derive from a man between 25 and 39 years old in good health.

The J gene is TRBJ2-3, the V gene TRBV5-1; 8 bases fit TRBD1. The CDR3 consists of 13 residues. V lost 7 bases and J lost 2; bases outside the gene matches: 3. The germline V gene encodes CDR1 SGHRS and CDR2 YFSETQ. The CDR3: CASLGQDTDTQYF. CDR3 sequence (DNA): TGCGCCAGCTTGGGACAGGACACAGATACGCAGTATTTT.

The CDR3: CASSYSPQDYEQYF. CDR3 nucleotide sequence: TGTGCCAGCAGTTACTCTCCCCAGGATTACGAGCAGTACTTC. The chain links TRBV6-5 to TRBJ2-7; unclear D gene. Germline lookup yields CDR1 MNHEY and CDR2 SVGAGI. The ends were cut back, 0 bases at V and 4 bases at J, with 10 bases in the middle. The CDR3 length is 14 residues.

The J gene is TRBJ2-3, the V gene TRBV19; 7 bases are a match to TRBD1. The length of the CDR3 is 14 residues. Germline V gives CDR1 LNHDA, CDR2 SQIVND (reference sequence). The V gene end was trimmed by 5 bases and the J gene end by 3 bases; junction bases not matched to a gene: 5. CDR3: CASSYDRATDTQYF. The DNA of the CDR3 is TGTGCCAGTAGTTACGACAGGGCAACAGATACGCAGTATTTT.

The chain carries TRBV5-1 and TRBJ2-2, with D perhaps matching TRBD1 (5 bases). From germline, CDR1 is SGHRS and CDR2 YFSETQ. The CDR3 is 15 residues long. Deletions cut 0 bases from V and 4 bases from J, with 10 bases between. The CDR3 reads CASSLDRSSTGELFF. The CDR3 DNA reads TGCGCCAGCAGCTTGGACAGGTCCTCCACCGGGGAGCTGTTTTTT.

The J gene is TRBJ2-6, the V gene TRBV27; tentatively, D is TRBD1 (5 bases). Trimming cost V 5 bases and J 0 bases, with 8 bases left between them. The CDR3 consists of 15 residues. Looked up from germline, CDR1 is MNHEY and CDR2 is SMNVEV (reference sequence). The CDR3 DNA reads TGTGCCAGCAGTCGACAGCCCTCTGGGGCCAACGTCCTGACTTTC. Translated: CASSRQPSGANVLTF.

J is TRBJ2-1 and V is TRBV5-6; the match to TRBD2 covers 9 bases. The CDR3 is made up of 18 amino acids. V gave up 0 bases and J gave up 2 bases; unmatched junction bases: 9. The V gene's germline CDR1 is SGHDT and CDR2 YYEEEE. The CDR3 loop reads CASSLGPLLAGAYNEQFF. The CDR3 coding sequence is TGTGCCAGCAGCTTGGGACCCCTATTAGCGGGAGCCTACAATGAGCAGTTCTTC.